What follows are 15 T cell receptor beta chains derived from one specimen sequenced in a study of blood T cell repertoires in COVID-19. Profiled with immunoSEQ multiplex PCR; TCRdb holds only in-frame clones, not every one. The sample records 400,000 or so clones, approximately 90% being singletons. Sequencing used peripheral blood. These TCRs come from a man aged 18 to 29 with COVID-19, enrolled during active disease.

The CDR3 nucleotides are TGTGCCAGCAGCGTAGCTGAGAGGAACACCGGGGAGCTGTTTTTT. Residues: CASSVAERNTGELFF. The gene calls are TRBV9 and TRBJ2-2; D unresolved. This CDR3 spans 15 amino acids. With 0 bases removed from V and 1 base from J, the gap between germline ends came to 7 bases. CDR1 is SGDLS and CDR2 is YYNGEE in the germline V gene.

The rearrangement links TRBV25-1 to TRBJ2-7, with TRBD1 as a possible D gene (5 bases). Germline V gives CDR1 MGHDK, CDR2 SYGVNS. This CDR3 has 14 amino acids. Trimming took 3 bases from V and 4 from J, leaving 13 bases between them. The CDR3 loop reads CASSERRDGYEQYF. DNA of the CDR3: TGTGCCAGCAGTGAGCGCAGGGATGGGTACGAGCAGTACTTC.

The chain links TRBV7-2 to TRBJ2-5; tentatively, D is TRBD1 (5 bases). The CDR3 has 14 amino acids. V dropped 1 base and J dropped 2 bases, with 8 bases sitting between them. Looked up from germline, CDR1 is SGHTA and CDR2 is FQGNSA. The CDR3 region has the DNA TGTGCCAGCAGCTTAGAGGCAGGGCAAGAGACCCAGTACTTC. It yields the protein CASSLEAGQETQYF.

The CDR3 loop is CASSPPEAYVAFF. In DNA form, the CDR3 reads TGTGCCAGCTCACCACCGGAGGCGTACGTAGCTTTCTTT. V and J are TRBV18 and TRBJ1-1, with no clear D. Germline lookup yields CDR1 KGHSH and CDR2 LQKENI. CDR3 length: 13 residues. V lost 0 bases and J 10 bases, leaving 12 bases between the germline ends.

This clone was picked up a small number of times. The rearrangement joins TRBV12-2 to TRBJ2-2; the listed D gene, TRBD2, was not tested against the DNA. TRBV12-2 constitutes a pseudogene. The CDR3 sequence is 16 residues long. For the CDR3, the DNA is TGTGCAAGTCGCTTAGTTCCTCTGCTAGACACCGGGGAGCTGTTTTTT. Translation gives CASRLVPLLDTGELFF.

The J gene is TRBJ2-3, the V gene TRBV5-1, with 7 nucleotides matching TRBD2. The CDR3 sequence is 14 residues long. Germline CDR1 SGHRS, CDR2 YFSETQ. After removal of 4 bases from V and 5 bases from J, the junction contained 7 bases not matched to a gene. The CDR3 DNA is TGCGCCAGCAGCCCACTAGCGACTCAAGATACGCAGTATTTT. Protein product: CASSPLATQDTQYF. The whole variable domain, filled in from reference TRBV5-1 and TRBJ2-3, reads KAGVTQTPRYLIKTRGQQVTLSCSPISGHRSVSWYQQTPGQGLQFLFEYFSETQRNKGNFPGRFSGRQFSNSRSEMNVSTLELGDSALYLCASSPLATQDTQYFGPGTRLTVL.

The J gene is TRBJ1-1, the V gene TRBV5-1; 8 bases match TRBD1. This CDR3 has 14 amino acids. Trimming took 0 bases from V and 3 from J; bases not matched to a gene: 1. Per the germline V gene, CDR1 is SGHRS and CDR2 is YFSETQ. The CDR3 loop is CASSLEGQDTEAFF. The DNA for the CDR3 is TGCGCCAGCAGCTTGGAGGGACAGGACACTGAAGCTTTCTTT. The full variable domain, rest sourced from reference TRBV5-1 and TRBJ1-1, is KAGVTQTPRYLIKTRGQQVTLSCSPISGHRSVSWYQQTPGQGLQFLFEYFSETQRNKGNFPGRFSGRQFSNSRSEMNVSTLELGDSALYLCASSLEGQDTEAFFGQGTRLTVV.

V gene TRBV5-1 combines with J gene TRBJ2-5; 7 nucleotides match TRBD2. The V gene's germline CDR1 is SGHRS and CDR2 YFSETQ. The V gene end was trimmed by 0 bases and the J gene end by 5 bases; junction bases not matched to a gene: 4. The CDR3 runs to 14 residues. The CDR3 region has the DNA TGCGCCAGCAGCTTGGAGTCCGGGGGGGAGACCCAGTACTTC. Its protein product is CASSLESGGETQYF.

The CDR3 region is CASSSERGGRDYGYTF. The DNA for the CDR3 is TGTGCCAGCAGCTCCGAGCGGGGAGGGCGGGACTATGGCTACACCTTC. V is TRBV6-6 and J is TRBJ1-2; D uncertain. The germline gives CDR1 MNHNY, CDR2 SVGAGI (reference sequence). The CDR3 is 16 residues long. V shed 6 bases and J shed 3 bases, with 20 bases lying between them.

The chain joins TRBV3-1 (or the pseudogene TRBV3-2) to TRBJ2-1; 15 positions match TRBD2. Trimming at V came to 2 bases and at J to 10 bases, leaving 6 bases not matched to a gene. CDR1 and CDR2 (germline): LGHDT, YNNKEL (reference sequence). CDR3 length equals 16 residues. The chain's CDR3 is CASSQRTSGREMEQFF. The CDR3 DNA reads TGTGCCAGCAGCCAACGGACTAGCGGGAGGGAGATGGAGCAGTTCTTC.

The chain joins TRBV6-1 to TRBJ2-1; D might be TRBD1 (6 bases). There are 17 residues in the CDR3. The V gene lost 3 bases and the J gene lost 4 bases, with 19 bases spanning the gap. Germline assignment: CDR1 MNHNS and CDR2 SASEGT. The CDR3 DNA is TGTGCCAGCAGTGAGAAGTGGGGCGGACAGCTATACAATGAGCAGTTCTTC. It encodes CASSEKWGGQLYNEQFF.

The chain is built from TRBV5-1 and TRBJ1-1; 9 positions agree with TRBD1. The CDR3 sequence is 16 residues long. J lost 3 bases, V lost 0 bases, and 6 bases had no gene match. Per germline, CDR1 SGHRS and CDR2 YFSETQ. The CDR3 loop reads CASSLGPGQGYTEAFF. CDR3 nucleotides: TGCGCCAGCAGCTTGGGTCCAGGACAGGGGTACACTGAAGCTTTCTTT.

V is TRBV30 and J is TRBJ2-1; TRBD2 agrees at 14 bases. Germline CDR1 GTSNPN, CDR2 SVGIG (reference sequence). The CDR3 covers 17 residues. The V segment lost 2 bases and the J segment 9 bases; nucleotides outside the gene matches: 12. This CDR3 reads CAWSPKRGTSGSGEQFF. DNA for the CDR3: TGTGCCTGGAGTCCCAAACGGGGGACTAGCGGGAGTGGTGAGCAGTTCTTC.

This clone was seen just once. The chain employs TRBV15 and TRBJ1-6; a weak D match, TRBD1 (5 bases). CDR1 LNHNV and CDR2 YYDKDF come from the germline V gene (reference sequence). CDR3 length: 16 residues. V dropped 0 bases and J dropped 10 bases, with 16 bases sitting between them. CDR3 loop: CATSRENVRGRSPLHF. CDR3 in DNA: TGTGCCACCAGCAGAGAGAACGTCCGGGGGAGATCACCCCTCCACTTT.

In this sample, this clone turned up once. The chain couples TRBV19 to TRBJ2-3; TRBD2 matches 8 bases. Unmatched junction bases numbered 8, after V lost 8 bases and J lost 4 bases. CDR1 and CDR2 (germline): LNHDA, SQIVND (reference sequence). The CDR3 length is 14 residues. The CDR3 region has the DNA TGTGCCAGTCGGGCGGGGGGCGTCCCAGATACGCAGTATTTT. It specifies CASRAGGVPDTQYF.